The entry that follows covers one TCR beta chain sequence. The antigen remains unidentified. The CDR3 length is 14 residues. V was cut by 3 bases and J by 3 bases, with 14 bases left in between. In germline, CDR1 is GTSNPN, CDR2 SVGIG (reference sequence). The data were taken from a study of T cell responses to AZD1222 COVID-19 vaccine. Assay: immunoSEQ multiplex PCR; the TCRdb copy retains only in-frame clones and omits some. The repertoire holds just under 90,000 clones, with about nine tenths as singletons. General study results and limits: Vaccine-associated CD4 TCRs ranged over spike, dominating at 160-218 and 743-854. After two AZD1222 doses, spike-specific TCR breadth and depth rose versus day 0. Unmutated variant regions are reportedly targeted by nearly half of spike-specific TCRs. At baseline, seropositivity was found in only six or seven AZD1222 recipients.

This sequence joins TRBV30 and TRBJ1-2, with D tentatively TRBD1 (5 bases). This receptor was taken from an adult who received the AZD1222 COVID-19 vaccine. Sequencing was performed on peripheral blood, taken 28 days after the second AZD1222 dose. In DNA form, the CDR3 reads TGTGCCTGGAGGCCCGCTGGGGGTGACTATGGCTACACCTTC. Amino acid sequence: CAWRPAGGDYGYTF. Based on the CDR3 plus reference TRBV30 and TRBJ1-2, the full variable domain is SQTIHQWPATLVQPVGSPLSLECTVEGTSNPNLYWYRQAAGRGLQLLFYSVGIGQISSEVPQNLSASRPQDRQFILSSKKLLLSDSGFYLCAWRPAGGDYGYTFGSGTRLTVV.